The next 13 T cell receptor beta chains were all read from a single sample in a study of T cells in Graves' hyperthyroidism and ophthalmopathy. TCR beta CDR3 region amplification was performed from RNA transcripts. The HTBI primer set was used in a first-round RT-PCR of the TCR CDR3. TCRdb called the multiplex PCR reads again in MiXCR, with one record for every CDR3 protein. The repertoire has a few hundred thousand distinct CDR3 sequences, approximately 44% of them found once; the top ten carry approximately 8.4%. Material for sequencing was peripheral blood or thyroid tissue (not recorded which). The receptors derive from a woman between 18 and 29 years old with Graves' hyperthyroidism.

This clonotype was counted ten times or more. This chain uses TRBV7-9 with TRBJ1-6, with unresolved D. The CDR3 is made up of 11 amino acids. Germline V gene sequence: CDR1 SEHNR, CDR2 FQNEAQ (reference sequence). This chain's CDR3 is CACEEDSPLHF. CDR3 coding DNA: TGTGCGTGCGAAGAGGATTCACCCCTCCACTTT.

The chain carries TRBV10-3 and TRBJ2-7, with D unclear. Germline CDR1 is ENHRY and CDR2 is SYGVKD. V was trimmed by 0 bases and J by 0 bases, leaving 9 bases between them. The CDR3 loop spans 15 amino acids. The CDR3 DNA sequence: TGTGCCATCAGTGAGTCGGACCGATTCTCCTACGAGCAGTACTTC. Protein product: CAISESDRFSYEQYF.

Remarks on this clonotype: Germline and junction disagree at one end, which may indicate a read error. This rearrangement joins TRBV3-1 to TRBJ1-5; D is ambiguous. Germline CDR1 reads LGHDT; CDR2 reads YNNKEL (reference sequence). CDR3 length: 14 amino acids. CDR3 sequence: CASSHTGPNQLQHF. CDR3 nucleotides: TGTGCCAGCAGTCACACCGGACCCAATCAGCTCCAGCATTTT. Supplemented by reference TRBV3-1 and TRBJ1-5, the full variable domain reads DTAVSQTPKYLVTQMGNDKSIKCEQNLGHDTMYWYKQDSKKFLKIMFSYNNKELIINETVPNRFSPKSPDKAHLNLHINSLELGDSAVYFCASSHTGPNQLQHFGDGTRLSIL.

The chain links TRBV30 to TRBJ2-7, with D possibly TRBD2 on 6 matching bases. CDR3 length: 13 residues. In germline, CDR1 is GTSNPN, CDR2 SVGIG (reference sequence). V was cut by 0 bases and J by 5 bases, with 11 bases left in between. The CDR3 reads CAWSVTGAHEQYF. CDR3 DNA: TGTGCCTGGAGTGTAACGGGAGCGCACGAGCAGTACTTC.

V usage is TRBV9 and J usage is TRBJ1-2; 7 bases are shared with TRBD1. CDR3 size: 12 residues. After removal of 2 bases from V and 10 bases from J, the junction contained 5 bases not matched to a gene. CDR1 is SGDLS and CDR2 is YYNGEE in the germline V gene. The chain's CDR3 is CASSVGTADYTF. In nucleotides, the CDR3 is TGTGCCAGCAGCGTCGGGACAGCGGACTACACCTTC.

This clonotype came up many times. V is TRBV7-9 and J is TRBJ1-6, with 9 positions matching TRBD1. Germline V gene lookup returns CDR1 SEHNR and CDR2 FQNEAQ (reference sequence). The CDR3 has 14 amino acids. V was pared by 4 bases and J by 8 bases, with 3 bases of the junction left unmatched. This CDR3 is CASSWGQGDSPLHF. As DNA, the CDR3 is TGTGCCAGCAGCTGGGGACAGGGAGATTCACCCCTCCACTTT.

This clonotype came up many times. The chain carries TRBV3-1 and TRBJ2-7; 10 bases are shared with TRBD1. The CDR3 is made up of 15 amino acids. Germline trimming cut 2 bases from V and 3 bases from J; bases unmatched to any gene: 4. Germline loops: CDR1 LGHDT, CDR2 YNNKEL (reference sequence). Here the CDR3 reads CASSQFRTGGYEQYF. Written as DNA, the CDR3 is TGTGCCAGCAGCCAATTTCGGACAGGGGGCTACGAGCAGTACTTC.

This clonotype was detected only a few times. V is TRBV5-1 and J is TRBJ2-2; D unclear. V was trimmed by 4 bases and J by 9 bases, leaving 19 bases between them. The CDR3 covers 15 residues. The germline CDR1 and CDR2 sequences are SGHRS and YFSETQ. CDR3 residues: CASSPQDGLRRELFF. CDR3 coding DNA: TGCGCCAGCAGCCCTCAGGACGGATTACGTCGGGAGCTGTTTTTT.

This clonotype was recorded at least ten times. With a much larger clone just one base away, this may be a read error. The rearrangement links TRBV6-2 or TRBV6-3 to TRBJ1-2; tentatively, D is TRBD1 (6 bases). CDR1 and CDR2 from the germline V gene are MNHEY and SVGEGT. The CDR3 runs 13 residues. CDR3 DNA sequence: TGTACCATCGTGGGGGCGAGTGGCTATGGCTACACCTTC. Protein: CTIVGASGYGYTF.

This clonotype showed up many times. The V call is TRBV27, the J call TRBJ1-5; no firm D call. CDR1 and CDR2 (germline): MNHEY, SMNVEV (reference sequence). There are 12 residues in the CDR3. The germline V and J ends were trimmed by 6 bases and 5 bases, with 8 bases remaining between them. CDR3 bases: TGTGCCAGCAGCAACGGGGATCAGCCCCAGCATTTT. It yields the protein CASSNGDQPQHF.

The rearrangement joins TRBV29-1 to TRBJ1-1, with D possibly being TRBD1 (6 bases). CDR1 is SQVTM, CDR2 ANQGSEA, per germline. With 7 bases removed from V and 0 bases from J, the gap between germline ends came to 9 bases. The length of the CDR3 is 12 residues. In DNA, the CDR3 is TGCAGCGATGGACAGATGAACACTGAAGCTTTCTTT. It yields the protein CSDGQMNTEAFF.

The chain joins TRBV2 to TRBJ2-3; 7 nucleotides agree with TRBD2. The CDR3 runs 14 residues. The V segment lost 3 bases and the J segment 6 bases; nucleotides outside the gene matches: 6. CDR1 and CDR2 from the germline V gene are SNHLY and FYNNEI. CDR3 region: CASSEGGDVDTQYF. The CDR3 DNA reads TGTGCCAGCAGTGAGGGGGGGGACGTCGATACGCAGTATTTT.

V gene TRBV29-1 combines with J gene TRBJ2-7; 7 nucleotides match TRBD2. The CDR3 covers 15 residues. V gave up 5 bases and J gave up 5 bases; unmatched junction bases: 15. Per the germline V gene, CDR1 is SQVTM and CDR2 is ANQGSEA. Here the CDR3 DNA reads TGCAGCGTTAGTGGAAGGCGGGAGAGGGGTGACGAGCAGTACTTC. Translated: CSVSGRRERGDEQYF.